This entry lists 23 T cell receptor beta chains sequenced from one sample in a study of OX40 agonist ivuxolimab in advanced cancers. Sequencing used immunoSEQ multiplex PCR; TCRdb keeps in-frame clones, though not all of them. The data contain about 46,000 clones, 82% of them singletons. The sample here was CD4+ or CD8+ T cells sorted from blood, taken in a trial of the OX40 agonist ivuxolimab. These receptor sequences come from an adult with an advanced solid tumor such as melanoma, head and neck, liver or kidney cancer.

The J gene is TRBJ2-1, the V gene TRBV7-9, with D tentatively TRBD1 or TRBD2 (5 bases each). Germline lookup yields CDR1 SEHNR and CDR2 FQNEAQ (reference sequence). This CDR3 is built from 16 residues. V lost 4 bases to trimming and J lost 6 bases, with 19 bases between them. DNA for the CDR3: TGTGCCAGCAGCTCCATCCGAGGGGCAAAAGGCAATGAGCAGTTCTTC. The encoded protein is CASSSIRGAKGNEQFF.

This chain joins TRBV5-1 and TRBJ1-1; 8 bases match TRBD1. Germline V gives CDR1 SGHRS, CDR2 YFSETQ. The CDR3 runs 14 residues. V lost 3 bases, J lost 7 bases, and 8 bases stayed unmatched. CDR3 bases: TGCGCCAGCAGCTGGCGGACAGGGCGGGTTGAAGCTTTCTTT. It is translated as CASSWRTGRVEAFF.

J is TRBJ2-5 and V is TRBV7-3; the match to TRBD2 covers 7 bases. This CDR3 comprises 15 residues. The germline CDR1 and CDR2 sequences are SGHTA and FQGTGA. V shed 5 bases and J 2 bases; nucleotides not matched to a gene: 8. DNA of the CDR3: TGTGCCAGCAGCCCTAATGGCGGGGGACAAGAGACCCAGTACTTC. Protein: CASSPNGGGQETQYF.

V usage is TRBV11-2 and J usage is TRBJ1-3; D is ambiguous. The CDR3 spans 13 residues. V was clipped by 2 bases and J by 7 bases, with 9 bases between them. The germline CDR1 and CDR2 sequences are SGHAT and FQNNGV. For the CDR3, the DNA is TGTGCCAGCAGCTTATTGTCGAGCAACACCATATATTTT. Its protein product is CASSLLSSNTIYF.

J is TRBJ1-4 and V is TRBV4-1; maybe TRBD1 (5 bases). V gave up 0 bases and J gave up 8 bases, with 19 bases separating them. CDR1 is MGHRA and CDR2 is YSYEKL in the germline V gene. The CDR3 length is 17 residues. The CDR3 reads CASSQEPAGGSGEKLFF. Here the CDR3 DNA reads TGCGCCAGCAGCCAAGAGCCAGCGGGGGGTTCTGGAGAAAAACTGTTTTTT.

The chain has TRBV4-3 and TRBJ2-2; D remains ambiguous. CDR3 length equals 16 residues. Trimming removed 2 bases at V and 1 base at J, with 11 bases between. Looked up from germline, CDR1 is LGHNA and CDR2 is YSLEER. CDR3 bases: TGCGCCAGCAGCCAACCAGGAAGAATGAACACCGGGGAGCTGTTTTTT. Its translation: CASSQPGRMNTGELFF.

This rearrangement joins TRBV7-7 to TRBJ2-6, with no clear D. V was shortened by 5 bases and J by 2 bases, with 13 bases between the two germline ends. Germline CDR1 SSHAT, CDR2 FNYEAQ (reference sequence). The CDR3 runs 16 residues. The CDR3 DNA reads as TGTGCCAGCAGCCCGCTCTTGGCTCCTGGGGCCAACGTCCTGACTTTC. This translates into CASSPLLAPGANVLTF.

The chain combines TRBV4-2 with TRBJ2-1; 12 nucleotides line up with TRBD2. V lost 1 base to trimming and J lost 7 bases; unmatched junction nucleotides: 2. Germline CDR1 is LGHNA and CDR2 is YNFKEQ. The CDR3 loop spans 15 amino acids. The CDR3 sequence: CASSQASGGGNEQFF. CDR3 nucleotides: TGTGCCAGCAGCCAAGCTAGCGGGGGGGGGAATGAGCAGTTCTTC.

This CDR3 reads CASSRRGGFTEAFF. For the CDR3, the DNA is TGTGCCAGCTCACGCCGGGGGGGGTTCACTGAAGCTTTCTTT. The chain joins TRBV18 to TRBJ1-1; TRBD1 might be the D (5 bases). This CDR3 contains 14 residues. The germline V gene encodes CDR1 KGHSH and CDR2 LQKENI. V lost 4 bases, J lost 4 bases, and 13 bases lay in between.

The V gene is TRBV5-1, the J gene TRBJ1-1, with D maybe TRBD1 (5 bases). The length of the CDR3 is 15 residues. The germline V gene encodes CDR1 SGHRS and CDR2 YFSETQ. V gave up 0 bases and J gave up 4 bases, with 13 bases separating them. The CDR3 reads CASSLGQPGGTEAFF. CDR3 nucleotides: TGCGCCAGCAGCTTGGGACAGCCAGGAGGCACTGAAGCTTTCTTT. The full variable domain, in which reference TRBV5-1 and TRBJ1-1 provide the parts outside the CDR3, is KAGVTQTPRYLIKTRGQQVTLSCSPISGHRSVSWYQQTPGQGLQFLFEYFSETQRNKGNFPGRFSGRQFSNSRSEMNVSTLELGDSALYLCASSLGQPGGTEAFFGQGTRLTVV.

The rearrangement joins TRBV6-1 to TRBJ1-2, with TRBD1 matching 7 bases. The CDR3 contains 14 residues. Germline V gives CDR1 MNHNS, CDR2 SASEGT. V gave up 2 bases and J gave up 7 bases; unmatched junction bases: 7. CDR3 sequence reads: CASSESTGEGGYTF. In DNA, the CDR3 is TGTGCCAGCAGTGAATCTACAGGGGAAGGTGGCTACACCTTC.

J is TRBJ2-6 and V is TRBV5-6; D gene unclear. The germline CDR1 and CDR2 sequences are SGHDT and YYEEEE. The length of the CDR3 is 15 residues. Trimming removed 4 bases from V and 0 bases from J, with 8 bases in between. The CDR3 loop reads CASSRRPSGANVLTF. CDR3 DNA: TGTGCCAGCAGCCGTAGACCCTCTGGGGCCAACGTCCTGACTTTC.

This clone is termed medium-sized. The chain combines TRBV27 with TRBJ1-5; D remains ambiguous. V was cut by 10 bases and J by 0 bases, with 31 bases left in between. Germline V gene lookup returns CDR1 MNHEY and CDR2 SMNVEV (reference sequence). This CDR3 has 20 amino acids. For the CDR3, the DNA is TGTGCCAAGACGACAAAACGGGCCGTTCGTTACCTTTTTAGCAATCAGCCCCAGCATTTT. Translating it yields CAKTTKRAVRYLFSNQPQHF.

The chain combines TRBV5-1 with TRBJ2-5; 11 nucleotides match TRBD1. V shed 4 bases and J 1 base; nucleotides not matched to a gene: 6. CDR3 length: 16 amino acids. CDR1 and CDR2 from the germline V gene are SGHRS and YFSETQ. Written as DNA, the CDR3 is TGCGCCAGCAGCGGAGGGACAGGGGGGGTCCAAGAGACCCAGTACTTC. Its protein product is CASSGGTGGVQETQYF. Full variable domain (remainder filled in from reference TRBV5-1 and TRBJ2-5): KAGVTQTPRYLIKTRGQQVTLSCSPISGHRSVSWYQQTPGQGLQFLFEYFSETQRNKGNFPGRFSGRQFSNSRSEMNVSTLELGDSALYLCASSGGTGGVQETQYFGPGTRLLVL.

V usage is TRBV27 and J usage is TRBJ2-6; tentatively, D is TRBD1 (5 bases). Germline CDR1 reads MNHEY; CDR2 reads SMNVEV (reference sequence). CDR3 size: 17 residues. V was trimmed by 2 bases and J by 0 bases, leaving 11 bases between them. The CDR3 here is CASSLRWQGSGANVLTF. The CDR3 region has the DNA TGTGCCAGCAGTTTACGTTGGCAGGGCTCTGGGGCCAACGTCCTGACTTTC.

The rearrangement joins TRBV18 to TRBJ2-7, with TRBD1 matching 10 bases. The CDR3 is 14 amino acids. With V trimmed by 2 bases and J by 4 bases, 2 bases remained unmatched. Germline-derived CDR1 and CDR2 are KGHSH and LQKENI. CDR3 in DNA: TGTGCCAGCTCACCAGGGACAGGGGAGTACGAGCAGTACTTC. It translates to CASSPGTGEYEQYF.

This clone has just one count. The chain has TRBV10-2 and TRBJ2-7; D gene uncertain. This CDR3 is built from 15 residues. Trimming shortened V by 0 bases and J by 4 bases, and 13 bases separated the two germline ends. The germline V gene encodes CDR1 WSHSY and CDR2 SAAADI. CDR3 in DNA: TGCGCCAGCAGTGAGTCGAAGGTGGGATGGTACGAGCAGTACTTC. Its protein is CASSESKVGWYEQYF.

The chain combines TRBV6-5 with TRBJ1-1, with 8 bases aligning to TRBD1. The germline V gene has CDR1 MNHEY and CDR2 SVGAGI. The CDR3 is 13 amino acids. With 7 bases clipped from V and 3 bases from J, the junction kept 4 bases outside the gene matches. The CDR3 spells CASMTGVDTEAFF. CDR3 coding DNA: TGTGCCAGCATGACAGGGGTCGACACTGAAGCTTTCTTT.

This clone turned up a few times. This chain uses TRBV7-9 with TRBJ1-1, with 8 bases lining up with TRBD1. V lost 0 bases, J lost 4 bases, and 4 bases stayed unmatched. In germline, CDR1 is SEHNR, CDR2 FQNEAQ (reference sequence). The length of the CDR3 is 15 residues. In DNA, the CDR3 is TGTGCCAGCAGCTTAGCGGACAGGGAGGCCACTGAAGCTTTCTTT. It codes for CASSLADREATEAFF.

The V gene is TRBV4-2, the J gene TRBJ1-4; maybe TRBD1 (6 bases). The CDR3 loop spans 14 amino acids. CDR1 and CDR2 from the germline V gene are LGHNA and YNFKEQ. With 0 bases removed from V and 7 bases from J, the gap between germline ends came to 9 bases. CDR3 nucleotides: TGTGCCAGCAGCCAAGAGGGGGCGTTTGAAAAACTGTTTTTT. This sequence encodes CASSQEGAFEKLFF.

The chain employs TRBV7-6 and TRBJ2-7, with TRBD1 matching 7 bases. CDR1 is SGHVS, CDR2 FNYEAQ, per germline. The CDR3 contains 14 residues. J gave up 2 bases and V 4 bases, and 5 bases lay outside the gene matches. CDR3 amino acids: CASSSYDRAYEQYF. CDR3 sequence (DNA): TGTGCCAGCAGCTCGTACGACAGGGCCTACGAGCAGTACTTC.

A word on this clone: Germline and junction disagree at one end, which may indicate a read error. The identical CDR3 is also encoded by other nucleotide sequences in the sample. The V call is TRBV20-1, the J call TRBJ1-1; D call uncertain. Germline values: CDR1 DFQATT, CDR2 SNEGSKA (reference sequence). This CDR3 is 11 amino acids long. The CDR3 sequence is CSASSAAEAFF. The DNA of the CDR3 is TGTAGTGCTAGTAGCGCAGCGGAAGCTTTCTTT.

This clone was detected once. The chain joins TRBV6-6 to TRBJ2-3; a possible D gene is TRBD1 (6 bases). This CDR3 region has 16 residues. Germline-derived CDR1 and CDR2 are MNHNY and SVGAGI (reference sequence). V gave up 7 bases and J gave up 0 bases, with 17 bases separating them. The CDR3 protein is CASTPIAGASTDTQYF. The DNA of the CDR3 is TGTGCCAGCACCCCGATTGCAGGGGCTAGCACAGATACGCAGTATTTT.